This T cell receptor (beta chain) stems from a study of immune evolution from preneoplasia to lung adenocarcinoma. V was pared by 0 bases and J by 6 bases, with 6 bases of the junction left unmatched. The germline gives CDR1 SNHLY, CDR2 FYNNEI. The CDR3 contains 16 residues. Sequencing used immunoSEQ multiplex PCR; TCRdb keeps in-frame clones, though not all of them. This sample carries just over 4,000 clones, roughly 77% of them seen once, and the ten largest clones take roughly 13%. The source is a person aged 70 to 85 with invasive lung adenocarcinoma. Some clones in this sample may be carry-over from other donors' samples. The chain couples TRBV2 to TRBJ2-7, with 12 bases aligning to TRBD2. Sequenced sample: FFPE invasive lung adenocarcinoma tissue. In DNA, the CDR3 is TGTGCCAGCAGTGAAGCCGGACGACTAGCGGGAGCCGAGCAGTACTTC. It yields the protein CASSEAGRLAGAEQYF.